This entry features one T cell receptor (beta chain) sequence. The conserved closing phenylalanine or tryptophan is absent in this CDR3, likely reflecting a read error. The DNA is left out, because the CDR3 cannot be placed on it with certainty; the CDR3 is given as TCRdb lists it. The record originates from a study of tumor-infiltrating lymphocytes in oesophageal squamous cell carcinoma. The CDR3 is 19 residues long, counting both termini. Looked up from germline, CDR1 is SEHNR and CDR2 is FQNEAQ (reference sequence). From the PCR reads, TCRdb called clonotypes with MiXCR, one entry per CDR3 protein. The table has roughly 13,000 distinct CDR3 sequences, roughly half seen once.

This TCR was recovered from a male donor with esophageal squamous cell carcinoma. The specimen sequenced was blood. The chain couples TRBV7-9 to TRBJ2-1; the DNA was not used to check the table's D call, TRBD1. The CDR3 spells CASSSKVGTGDYYEQYFGS.